This TCR beta chain was documented in a study of T cell repertoires in cytomegalovirus infection. Study overall: CMV epitopes used comprised recently identified HLA-C-restricted ones and well-studied HLA-B-restricted ones. Public TCR beta signatures marked donors with CMV infection and the matching HLA.

TCRdb itself ran the reads through MiXCR, one entry per CDR3 protein. Seen here are more than 250,000 distinct CDR3 sequences, about 25% observed once, and the top ten hold about an eighth. Study findings and constraints: Clonotype analysis showed dominance of the ex vivo response by HLA-C-restricted CMV-specific TCR beta clonotypes. Public TCR beta family frequency separated CMV-and-HLA carriers, including in an independent cohort.

This CDR3 has 15 residues. With V trimmed by 5 bases and J by 6 bases, 9 bases remained unmatched. Per the germline V gene, CDR1 is SNHLY and CDR2 is FYNNEI. As for this clonotype: Its antigen is as yet unknown.

The chain recombines TRBV2 with TRBJ1-1; 10 bases are a match to TRBD1. This clonotype originated in a human donor in good health (CMV status not recorded). Some clones in this sample may be carry-over from other donors' samples. Source: cultured PBMCs, taken from culture after CMV antigen stimulation. This CDR3 reads CASSPLRTGGAEAFF. The CDR3 DNA is TGTGCCAGCAGTCCATTACGGACAGGGGGAGCTGAAGCTTTCTTT.